This TCR beta chain was captured in a study of T-cell reconstitution after alpha-beta-depleted transplantation in children. Researchers prepared the TCRbeta library using unique molecular identifiers, the study reports. TCRdb analysed the PCR reads with MiXCR anew, one entry per CDR3 protein. The table lists about 440,000 distinct CDR3 sequences, over 40% of them singletons, with 25% to 30% in the top ten. This clonotype was detected many times. What it recognizes is unknown. Study-level findings and limits: Diversity of TCRbeta at day 60 was high in some patients, arising from surviving recipient T cells and thymic progenitors. Reports say that about two months after transplant, the alpha-beta T cells came out of several hundred graft clones that had expanded. A year had passed since transplant, and T-cell counts and diversity by then came mostly from newly produced T cells.

This clonotype was obtained from a girl aged 2-10 years with aplastic anemia, due to receive a stem cell transplant. Material: PBMCs, obtained before TCRalphabeta/CD19-depleted stem cell transplant.

The CDR3: CASSSDGQGEQFF. In DNA form, the CDR3 reads TGCGCCAGCAGCTCGGATGGACAGGGTGAGCAGTTCTTC. This chain joins TRBV5-1 and TRBJ2-1; 8 positions match TRBD1. Looked up from germline, CDR1 is SGHRS and CDR2 is YFSETQ. With V trimmed by 3 bases and J by 9 bases, 5 bases remained unmatched. This CDR3 comprises 13 residues.